The 18 T cell receptor beta chains reported below all come from one sample, sequenced in a study of blood T cells in healthy people across ages. A J-beta primer mix and a sample-barcoded 5' primer were used in a second PCR of roughly 7 to 12 cycles. TCRdb fed the 5' RACE reads into MiXCR, producing one record per CDR3 protein. The sample records over a million distinct CDR3 sequences, around 40% being singletons. Sequenced material: blood. The receptors were gathered from a woman younger than 30 in good health.

The rearrangement joins TRBV29-1 to TRBJ2-5, with TRBD1 matching over 7 bases. The CDR3 loop spans 12 amino acids. V trimming: 6 bases; J trimming: 3 bases; junction bases outside the gene matches: 4. Looked up from germline, CDR1 is SQVTM and CDR2 is ANQGSEA. In DNA, the CDR3 is TGCAGCGTGGGACAGCACAAAGAGACCCAGTACTTC. Its protein is CSVGQHKETQYF.

This clonotype was recorded once. One end of the junction is discordant with germline, which a read error may explain. The J gene is TRBJ2-3, the V gene TRBV7-9; 8 bases agree with TRBD1. The length of the CDR3 is 15 residues. The germline gives CDR1 SEHNR, CDR2 FQNEAQ (reference sequence). This CDR3 reads CANSPQGAGTDTQYF. CDR3 DNA sequence: TGTGCCAACAGCCCCCAGGGGGCCGGGACAGATACGCAGTATTTT.

V usage is TRBV7-9 and J usage is TRBJ2-5, with TRBD2 matching over 12 bases. CDR1 is SEHNR, CDR2 FQNEAQ, per germline (reference sequence). This CDR3 comprises 16 residues. V dropped 4 bases and J dropped 1; count of bases not matched to a gene: 4. Here the CDR3 reads CASSSGLAGSQETQYF. The CDR3, as DNA: TGTGCCAGCAGCTCCGGACTAGCGGGGTCCCAAGAGACCCAGTACTTC. The whole variable domain, filled in from reference TRBV7-9 and TRBJ2-5, reads DTGVSQNPRHKITKRGQNVTFRCDPISEHNRLYWYRQTLGQGPEFLTYFQNEAQLEKSRLLSDRFSAERPKGSFSTLEIQRTEQGDSAMYLCASSSGLAGSQETQYFGPGTRLLVL.

This clonotype was seen only a few times. The chain couples TRBV4-3 to TRBJ1-2; 10 bases agree with TRBD1. The length of the CDR3 is 15 residues. In germline, CDR1 is LGHNA, CDR2 YSLEER. V trimming: 6 bases; J trimming: 5 bases; junction bases outside the gene matches: 9. CDR3 coding DNA: TGCGCCAGCAGTGGGACGCCGGGACAGGGGTATGGCTACACCTTC. This sequence encodes CASSGTPGQGYGYTF.

There are a few counts of this clonotype. The chain couples TRBV30 to TRBJ1-2; D not certain. The V gene lost 0 bases and the J gene lost 0 bases, with 2 bases spanning the gap. The V gene's germline CDR1 is GTSNPN and CDR2 SVGIG (reference sequence). The CDR3 sequence is 12 residues long. CDR3 nucleotides: TGTGCCTGGAGTGTAACTAACTATGGCTACACCTTC. Translated: CAWSVTNYGYTF. The full variable domain, in which reference TRBV30 and TRBJ1-2 provide the parts outside the CDR3, is SQTIHQWPATLVQPVGSPLSLECTVEGTSNPNLYWYRQAAGRGLQLLFYSVGIGQISSEVPQNLSASRPQDRQFILSSKKLLLSDSGFYLCAWSVTNYGYTFGSGTRLTVV.

The chain employs TRBV7-9 and TRBJ1-2; TRBD1 matches 9 bases. The J segment lost 4 bases and the V segment lost 2 bases, leaving 5 bases of the junction unmatched. The CDR3 runs 15 residues. Germline V gene lookup returns CDR1 SEHNR and CDR2 FQNEAQ (reference sequence). The CDR3 sequence: CASSLKTGGFYGYTF. The CDR3 coding sequence is TGTGCCAGCAGCTTAAAGACAGGGGGGTTCTATGGCTACACCTTC.

This chain uses TRBV28 with TRBJ2-7; 10 bases are shared with TRBD2. V trimming: 6 bases; J trimming: 3 bases; junction bases outside the gene matches: 8. Germline loops: CDR1 MDHEN, CDR2 SYDVKM. The CDR3 extends over 15 amino acids. CDR3 coding DNA: TGTGCCAGCAGGTTAACCGGGACTAGCGTCTACGAGCAGTACTTC. This sequence encodes CASRLTGTSVYEQYF. The full variable domain, its missing parts supplied by reference TRBV28 and TRBJ2-7, is DVKVTQSSRYLVKRTGEKVFLECVQDMDHENMFWYRQDPGLGLRLIYFSYDVKMKEKGDIPEGYSVSREKKERFSLILESASTNQTSMYLCASRLTGTSVYEQYFGPGTRLTVT.

This clonotype showed up just a few times. The chain couples TRBV9 to TRBJ2-3, with 9 positions matching TRBD1. V was pared by 1 base and J by 6 bases, with 6 bases of the junction left unmatched. Germline loops: CDR1 SGDLS, CDR2 YYNGEE. There are 15 residues in the CDR3. Here the CDR3 reads CASSVIGTGRDTQYF. In DNA form, the CDR3 reads TGTGCCAGCAGCGTAATCGGGACAGGGCGGGATACGCAGTATTTT.

V usage is TRBV29-1 and J usage is TRBJ2-2, with D possibly called TRBD1 or TRBD2 (7 bases each). Germline lookup yields CDR1 SQVTM and CDR2 ANQGSEA. The CDR3 consists of 15 residues. The ends were cut back, 8 bases at V and 5 bases at J, with 21 bases in the middle. The CDR3 sequence: CSTIPGGVGTGELFF. The CDR3 DNA reads TGCAGCACCATTCCAGGGGGGGTGGGAACCGGGGAGCTGTTTTTT.

This clonotype was seen repeatedly, ten times or more. The V and J genes are TRBV29-1 and TRBJ2-1; TRBD1 agrees at 10 bases. In germline, CDR1 is SQVTM, CDR2 ANQGSEA. The trim removed 7 bases at V and 5 bases at J, leaving 8 bases unmatched. The CDR3 spans 14 residues. For the CDR3, the DNA is TGCAGCGGAACCGGGACAGGGGAAGACAATGAGCAGTTCTTC. Its translation is CSGTGTGEDNEQFF.

The chain joins TRBV20-1 to TRBJ1-2; D is possibly TRBD1 (6 bases). Germline CDR1 reads DFQATT; CDR2 reads SNEGSKA (reference sequence). Trimming cost V 6 bases and J 4 bases, with 12 bases left between them. The CDR3 consists of 12 residues. The CDR3 sequence: CSAEDSSYGYTF. The CDR3, as DNA: TGCAGTGCGGAGGACAGTAGCTATGGCTACACCTTC.

This chain connects TRBV12-3 or TRBV12-4 to TRBJ1-2; 11 bases map to TRBD1. The length of the CDR3 is 15 residues. Losses at the gene ends were 6 bases for V and 10 bases for J; bases not matched to a gene: 13. The CDR3 bases are TGTGCCAGCAGGGGCCCGGGACAGGGGGTAGATGACTACACCTTC. This translates into CASRGPGQGVDDYTF.

With respect to this clonotype: A junction boundary mismatches the germline segment, possibly from a read error. The chain combines TRBV7-2 with TRBJ1-2, with D tentatively TRBD1 (6 bases). The germline V gene encodes CDR1 SGHTA and CDR2 FQGNSA. This CDR3 comprises 14 residues. The CDR3 is CASSLAGADYGYTF. Written as DNA, the CDR3 is TGTGCCAGCAGCCTAGCAGGGGCCGACTATGGCTACACCTTC.

This clonotype was picked up a small number of times. J is TRBJ1-2 and V is TRBV12-3 or TRBV12-4; D possibly corresponds to TRBD1 (6 bases). Trimming stripped 0 bases from V and 0 bases from J, with 11 bases between. This CDR3 is 16 amino acids long. CDR3 protein: CASSLAVQGPNYGYTF. In nucleotides, the CDR3 is TGTGCCAGCAGTTTAGCGGTACAGGGTCCTAACTATGGCTACACCTTC.

V is TRBV12-3 or TRBV12-4 and J is TRBJ2-3; D uncertain. The length of the CDR3 is 12 residues. V lost 7 bases to trimming and J lost 2 bases, with 7 bases between them. CDR3: CASTGATDTQYF. The CDR3 DNA sequence: TGTGCCAGCACCGGAGCCACAGATACGCAGTATTTT.

This clonotype was seen ten or more times. The chain carries TRBV3-1 and TRBJ2-5; 12 positions agree with TRBD2. Germline V gene data show CDR1 as LGHDT and CDR2 as YNNKEL (reference sequence). Unmatched junction bases numbered 3, after V lost 4 bases and J lost 0 bases. The CDR3 runs 16 residues. CDR3 protein: CASSPWTSGDQETQYF. In nucleotides, the CDR3 is TGTGCCAGCAGCCCCTGGACTAGCGGGGACCAAGAGACCCAGTACTTC.

The V and J genes are TRBV4-1 and TRBJ2-7; weak D call: TRBD1 (5 bases). The CDR3 runs 18 residues. Trimming cost V 0 bases and J 1 base, with 19 bases left between them. The germline V gene encodes CDR1 MGHRA and CDR2 YSYEKL. The CDR3 DNA reads TGCGCCAGCAGCCAAGATCCCAGTACAAGACAGTTATCCTACGAGCAGTACTTC. Translation: CASSQDPSTRQLSYEQYF.

This clonotype was found a few times. V and J are TRBV4-2 and TRBJ1-4, with TRBD1 identical over 7 bases. The CDR3 consists of 15 residues. Germline V gene data show CDR1 as LGHNA and CDR2 as YNFKEQ. J gave up 5 bases and V 2 bases, and 5 bases lay outside the gene matches. CDR3 DNA sequence: TGTGCCAGCAGCCAAATTGGGACAGTAAATGAAAAACTGTTTTTT. Its translation: CASSQIGTVNEKLFF.